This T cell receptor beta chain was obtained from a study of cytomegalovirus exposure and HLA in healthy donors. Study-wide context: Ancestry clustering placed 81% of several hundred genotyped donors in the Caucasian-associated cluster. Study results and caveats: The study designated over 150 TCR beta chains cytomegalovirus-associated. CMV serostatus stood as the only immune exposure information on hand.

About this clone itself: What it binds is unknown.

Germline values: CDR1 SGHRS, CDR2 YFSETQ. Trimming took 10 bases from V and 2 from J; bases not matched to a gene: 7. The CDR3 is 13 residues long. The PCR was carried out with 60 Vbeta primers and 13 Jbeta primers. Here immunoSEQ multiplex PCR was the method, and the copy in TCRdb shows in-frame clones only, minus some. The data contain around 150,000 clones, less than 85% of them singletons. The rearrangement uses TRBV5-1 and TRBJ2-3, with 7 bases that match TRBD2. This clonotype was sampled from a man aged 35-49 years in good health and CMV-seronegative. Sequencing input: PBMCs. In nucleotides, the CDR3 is TGCGCCGCCCGGGGGGACCTCACAGATACGCAGTATTTT. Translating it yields CAARGDLTDTQYF.